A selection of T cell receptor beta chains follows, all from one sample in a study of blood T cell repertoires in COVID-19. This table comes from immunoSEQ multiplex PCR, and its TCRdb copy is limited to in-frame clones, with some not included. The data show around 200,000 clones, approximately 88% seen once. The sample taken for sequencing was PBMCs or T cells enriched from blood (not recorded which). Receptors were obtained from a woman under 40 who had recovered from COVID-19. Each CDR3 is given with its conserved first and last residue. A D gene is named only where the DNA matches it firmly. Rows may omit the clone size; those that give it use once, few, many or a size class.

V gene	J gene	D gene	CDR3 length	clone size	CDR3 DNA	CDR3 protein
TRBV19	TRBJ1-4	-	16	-	TGTGCCAGTAGTACCCCGGGACAACTTCATAATGAAAAACTGTTTTTT	CASSTPGQLHNEKLFF
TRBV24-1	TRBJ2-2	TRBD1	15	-	TGTGCCACCAGTGATAGGACAGGGGCTCTCGGGGAGCTGTTTTTT	CATSDRTGALGELFF
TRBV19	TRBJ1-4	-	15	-	TGTGCCAGTACCCGAGCGGACAGAAATAATGAAAAACTGTTTTTT	CASTRADRNNEKLFF
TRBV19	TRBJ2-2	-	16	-	TGTGCCAGTAGTATCCTTCCCAGGGTGAACACCGGGGAGCTGTTTTTT	CASSILPRVNTGELFF
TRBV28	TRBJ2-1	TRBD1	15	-	TGTGCCAGCAGTCGAACAGGGGGGACCTACAATGAGCAGTTCTTC	CASSRTGGTYNEQFF
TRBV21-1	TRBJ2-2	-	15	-	TGTGCCAGCAGCAAAGCGCATAGGGGGACCGGGGAGCTGTTTTTT	CASSKAHRGTGELFF
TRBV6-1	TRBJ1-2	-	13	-	TGTGCCAGCAGTGAATCGGGGGGCCTTGGCTACACCTTC	CASSESGGLGYTF
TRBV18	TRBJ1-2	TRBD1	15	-	TGTGCCAGCTCACCCGGACAGGGCTATAACTATGGCTACACCTTC	CASSPGQGYNYGYTF
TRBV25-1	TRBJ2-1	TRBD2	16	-	TGTGCCAGCAGTGAATTCGGCGGGACTAGCGAGTTGAAGCAGTTCTTC	CASSEFGGTSELKQFF
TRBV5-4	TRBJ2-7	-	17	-	TGTGCCAGCAGCAGGGGGACGGCTCAGCTCAGTGGCTACGAGCAGTACTTC	CASSRGTAQLSGYEQYF
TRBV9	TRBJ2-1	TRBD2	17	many	TGTGCCAGCAGCCAAACCGGACTAGCGAATCCCTACAATGAGCAGTTCTTC	CASSQTGLANPYNEQFF
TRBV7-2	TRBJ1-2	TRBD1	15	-	TGTGCCAGCAGCCCGGGACAGGGGGCATTCTATGGCTACACCTTC	CASSPGQGAFYGYTF
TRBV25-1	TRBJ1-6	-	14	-	TGTGCCAGCAGTGAGCAGGGGCGGGATTCACCCCTCCACTTT	CASSEQGRDSPLHF
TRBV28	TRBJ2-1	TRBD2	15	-	TGTGCCAGCAGTCCTACTAGCGGAGGGGCCTCGACGGAGTTCTTC	CASSPTSGGASTEFF
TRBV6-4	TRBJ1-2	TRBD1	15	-	TGTGCCAGCAGTCAAACAGGGGGCCGTAACTATGGCTACACCTTC	CASSQTGGRNYGYTF
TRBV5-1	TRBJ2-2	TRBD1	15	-	TGCGCCAGTGAAACCGGGACAGGGGACACCGGGGAGCTGTTTTTT	CASETGTGDTGELFF
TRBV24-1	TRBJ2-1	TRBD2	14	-	TGTGCCACCAGTGCTAGCGGAGCCTACAATGAGCAGTTCTTC	CATSASGAYNEQFF
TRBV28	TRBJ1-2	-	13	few	TGTGCCAGCAGTTTGGAACTAATCTATGGCTACACCTTC	CASSLELIYGYTF
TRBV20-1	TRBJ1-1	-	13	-	TGCAGTGCTAGTTGGCTCATGAACACTGAAGCTTTCTTT	CSASWLMNTEAFF
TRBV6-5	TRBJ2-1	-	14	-	TGTGCCAGCACCTTCGGGACTCTGTACAATGAGCAGTTCTTC	CASTFGTLYNEQFF